The rows below give T cell receptor beta chains drawn from one sample of a study of naive and memory T cell subsets. TCRdb analysed the UMI-ligation and nested PCR reads with MiXCR anew, one entry per CDR3 protein. The sample contains approximately 90,000 distinct CDR3 sequences, roughly 10% of which appear only once. Sequences were obtained from naive CD4+ T cells from blood. The source is a human donor in good health. Both conserved end residues are part of each CDR3.

V	J	CDR3
TRBV12-3/TRBV12-4	TRBJ1-6	CASSRTGVSPLHF
TRBV7-9	TRBJ2-2	CASSLASGTVTGELFF
TRBV7-3	TRBJ2-1	CASSAGLAGDYEQFF
TRBV3-1	TRBJ2-7	CASSRRTEQYF
TRBV18	TRBJ1-1	CASSDVGRANTEAFF
TRBV3-1	TRBJ2-7	CASSPSDRMSYEQYF
TRBV12-3/TRBV12-4	TRBJ2-7	CASSPSLPRGDARYEQYF
TRBV28	TRBJ1-5	CATRPARWGSNQPQHF
TRBV30	TRBJ2-1	CAWMAGGTYNEQFF
TRBV5-1	TRBJ2-5	CASSSQAGARETQYF
TRBV12-3/TRBV12-4	TRBJ2-3	CASSPRTSGGITDTQYF
TRBV10-3	TRBJ1-1	CAISRDKNTEAFF
TRBV15	TRBJ1-6	CATSRPIGDHRHSPLHF
TRBV12-3/TRBV12-4	TRBJ2-3	CASSSREGADTQYF
TRBV6-2/TRBV6-3	TRBJ1-5	CASTPQGYQSNQPQHF
TRBV6-2/TRBV6-3	TRBJ2-1	CASNPWLGLAGSYNEQFF
TRBV12-3/TRBV12-4	TRBJ1-4	CASSFGQGREKLFF
TRBV6-5	TRBJ2-3	CASSYQGTSGRISTQYF
TRBV14	TRBJ1-1	CASSPRDPEAFF
TRBV5-8	TRBJ2-3	CASSYSGSGERTQYF
TRBV12-3/TRBV12-4	TRBJ2-7	CASSLGREKRYEQYF
TRBV7-8	TRBJ2-3	CASSLGQFTDTQYF
TRBV12-3/TRBV12-4	TRBJ2-1	CASSLGRTYNEQFF
TRBV7-2	TRBJ2-3	CASSHRAGAGTDTQYF
TRBV11-3	TRBJ1-3	CASSLALVSFSGNTIYF
TRBV30	TRBJ1-6	CDWDKYWTGHNSPLHF
TRBV6-2/TRBV6-3	TRBJ2-3	CASSPWMDTQYF
TRBV7-2	TRBJ2-3	CASSLSGSETQYF
TRBV28	TRBJ2-2	CASSSPRSGELFF
TRBV29-1	TRBJ1-1	CRGDRADTEAFF
TRBV18	TRBJ1-2	CASSPNRTVDKLVNYGYTF
TRBV19	TRBJ2-3	CASGRGLTDTQYF
TRBV16	TRBJ2-1	CASSRQSYNEQFF
TRBV6-5	TRBJ2-3	CASRYRGTDTQYF
TRBV15	TRBJ1-6	CATSRGQGISPLHF
TRBV2	TRBJ2-7	CASMKLAFREQYF
TRBV6-2/TRBV6-3	TRBJ2-1	CASSYYPTQGLYNNEQFF
TRBV27	TRBJ2-3	CASSLGWGGGTDTQYF
TRBV2	TRBJ2-3	CASSKDDDTQYF
TRBV27	TRBJ2-3	CASRPERGRSDTQYF
TRBV5-1	TRBJ2-7	CASSPRLAGGYEQYF
TRBV4-3	TRBJ1-2	CASSQDQAGFNYGYTF
TRBV11-2	TRBJ2-1	CASSLGDWYSPFF
TRBV20-1	TRBJ1-6	CSAFRGRGNSPLHF
TRBV20-1	TRBJ1-3	CSASTGTNSGNTIYF
TRBV3-1	TRBJ2-2	CASSPRMNTGELFF